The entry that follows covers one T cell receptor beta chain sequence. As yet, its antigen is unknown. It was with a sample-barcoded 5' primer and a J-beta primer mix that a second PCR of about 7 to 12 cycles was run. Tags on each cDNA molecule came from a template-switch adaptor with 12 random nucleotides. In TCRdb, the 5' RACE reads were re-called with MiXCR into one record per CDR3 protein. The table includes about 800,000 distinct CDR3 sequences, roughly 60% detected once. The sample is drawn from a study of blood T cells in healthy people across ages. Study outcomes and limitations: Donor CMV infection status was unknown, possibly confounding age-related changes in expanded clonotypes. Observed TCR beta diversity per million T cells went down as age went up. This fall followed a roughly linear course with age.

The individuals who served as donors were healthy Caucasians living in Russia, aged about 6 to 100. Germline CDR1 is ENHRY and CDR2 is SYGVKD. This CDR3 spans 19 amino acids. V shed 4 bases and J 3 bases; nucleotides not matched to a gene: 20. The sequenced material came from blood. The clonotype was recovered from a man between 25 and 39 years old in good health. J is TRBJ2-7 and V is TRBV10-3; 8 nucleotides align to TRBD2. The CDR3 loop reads CAISGALSLAGTSVYEQYF. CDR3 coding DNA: TGTGCCATCAGTGGTGCCCTTTCCTTAGCCGGGACTAGTGTCTACGAGCAGTACTTC.